This TCR beta chain was recorded in a study of cytomegalovirus exposure and HLA in healthy donors. General study points: For most TCR sequences rarity was the rule, although some public TCRs occurred in many donors. Some TCR beta chains (roughly 160 of them) were listed as cytomegalovirus-associated. Per published accounts, TCR beta sequences correctly predicted the HLA-A and HLA-B alleles of most subjects.

About this clone itself: Its antigen is not known.

Germline CDR1 reads SGHRS; CDR2 reads YFSETQ. There are 14 residues in the CDR3. Deletions cut 6 bases from V and 1 base from J, with 13 bases between. The PCR contained 60 Vbeta and 13 Jbeta primers. Libraries were prepared by immunoSEQ multiplex PCR; TCRdb keeps only in-frame clonotypes and omits some of them. The data contain around 140,000 clones, 82% of them singletons. The chain employs TRBV5-1 and TRBJ2-5, with TRBD2 as a possible D gene (6 bases). This receptor was taken from a woman aged 45-59 years in good health and CMV-seropositive. Source material: PBMCs. This chain's CDR3 is CASNRGNTQETQYF. In nucleotides, the CDR3 is TGCGCCAGCAATCGGGGGAACACCCAAGAGACCCAGTACTTC.